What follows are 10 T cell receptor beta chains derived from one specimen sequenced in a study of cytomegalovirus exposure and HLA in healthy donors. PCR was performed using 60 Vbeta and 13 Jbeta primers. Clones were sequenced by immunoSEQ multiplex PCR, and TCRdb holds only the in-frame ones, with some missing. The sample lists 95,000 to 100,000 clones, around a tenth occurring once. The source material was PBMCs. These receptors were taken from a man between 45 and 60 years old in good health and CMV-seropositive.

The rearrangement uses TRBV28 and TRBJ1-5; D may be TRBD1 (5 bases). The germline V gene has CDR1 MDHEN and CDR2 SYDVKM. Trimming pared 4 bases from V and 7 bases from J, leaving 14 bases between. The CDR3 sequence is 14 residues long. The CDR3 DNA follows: TGTGCCAGCAGTTGGGGGGAGGGGAACCAGCCCCAGCATTTT. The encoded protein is CASSWGEGNQPQHF.

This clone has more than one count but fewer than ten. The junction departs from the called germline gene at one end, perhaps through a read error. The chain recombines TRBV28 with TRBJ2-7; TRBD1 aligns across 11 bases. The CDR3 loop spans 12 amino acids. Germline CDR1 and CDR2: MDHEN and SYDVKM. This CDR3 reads CASSLSSGQGAF. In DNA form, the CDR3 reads TGTGCCAGCAGTTTATCATCCGGACAGGGGGCGTTC.

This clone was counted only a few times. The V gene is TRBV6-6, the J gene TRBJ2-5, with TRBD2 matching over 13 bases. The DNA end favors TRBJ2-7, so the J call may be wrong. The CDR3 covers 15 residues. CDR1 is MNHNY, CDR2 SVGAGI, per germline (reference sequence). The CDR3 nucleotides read TGTGCCAGCAGTTACTCCGGGACTAGCGGGGACGAGCAGTACTTC. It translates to CASSYSGTSGDEQYF.

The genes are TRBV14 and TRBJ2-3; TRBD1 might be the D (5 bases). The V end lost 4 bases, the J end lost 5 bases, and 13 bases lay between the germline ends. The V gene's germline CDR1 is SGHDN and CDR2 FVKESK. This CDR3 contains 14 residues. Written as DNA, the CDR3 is TGTGCCAGCAGCCTGGGGCTAGTGGGAGATACGCAGTATTTT. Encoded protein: CASSLGLVGDTQYF.

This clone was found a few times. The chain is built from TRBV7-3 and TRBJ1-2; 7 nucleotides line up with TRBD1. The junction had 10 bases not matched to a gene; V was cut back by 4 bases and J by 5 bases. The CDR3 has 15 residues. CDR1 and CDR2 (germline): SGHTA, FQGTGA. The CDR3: CASSSGQAEVYGYTF. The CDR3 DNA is TGTGCCAGCAGCTCAGGACAGGCCGAGGTATATGGCTACACCTTC.

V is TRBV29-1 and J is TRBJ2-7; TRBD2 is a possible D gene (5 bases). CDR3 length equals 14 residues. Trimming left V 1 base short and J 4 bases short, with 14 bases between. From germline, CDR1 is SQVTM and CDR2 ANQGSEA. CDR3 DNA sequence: TGCAGCGTTGAAGCCCAAGGGAGCGGATACGAGCAGTACTTC. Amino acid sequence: CSVEAQGSGYEQYF.

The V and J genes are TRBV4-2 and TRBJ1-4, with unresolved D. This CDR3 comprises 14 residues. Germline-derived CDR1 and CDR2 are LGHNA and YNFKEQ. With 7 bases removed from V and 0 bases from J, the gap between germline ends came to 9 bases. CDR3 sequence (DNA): TGTGCCAGCACCGAGGCTGCAACTAATGAAAAACTGTTTTTT. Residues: CASTEAATNEKLFF.

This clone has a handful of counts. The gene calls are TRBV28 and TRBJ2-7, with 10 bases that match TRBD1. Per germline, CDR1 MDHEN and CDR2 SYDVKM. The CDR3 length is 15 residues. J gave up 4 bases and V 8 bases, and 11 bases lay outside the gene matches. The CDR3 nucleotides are TGTGCCAGCCTTCCGGCGGGGACAGGGGCTTACGAGCAGTACTTC. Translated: CASLPAGTGAYEQYF.

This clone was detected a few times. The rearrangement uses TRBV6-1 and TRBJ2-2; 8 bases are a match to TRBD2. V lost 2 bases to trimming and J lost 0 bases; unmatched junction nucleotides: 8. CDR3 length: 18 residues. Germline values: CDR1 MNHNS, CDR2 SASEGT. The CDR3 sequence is CASSELPGRGANTGELFF. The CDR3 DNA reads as TGTGCCAGCAGTGAACTCCCCGGGCGGGGGGCGAACACCGGGGAGCTGTTTTTT.

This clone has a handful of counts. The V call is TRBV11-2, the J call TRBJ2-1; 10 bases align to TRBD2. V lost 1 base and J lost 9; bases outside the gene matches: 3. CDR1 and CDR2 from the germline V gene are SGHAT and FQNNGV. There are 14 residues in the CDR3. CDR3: CASSLGLAGVEQFF. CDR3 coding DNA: TGTGCCAGCAGCTTAGGCCTAGCGGGAGTTGAGCAGTTCTTC.